The rows below give T cell receptor beta chains drawn from one sample of a study of T cells in Graves' hyperthyroidism and ophthalmopathy. Each CDR3 protein is one row after TCRdb ran MiXCR on the multiplex PCR reads. The sample contains roughly 350,000 distinct CDR3 sequences, approximately 15% of which appear only once. Input material: blood. These receptors were taken from a woman between 25 and 40 years old with Graves' hyperthyroidism. The CDR3 runs from the conserved cysteine through the conserved F or W. Each record gives: J gene, D gene, V gene, clone size, CDR3 protein, CDR3 DNA. D genes are given only for firm matches. Part of the rows lack a size; the others show once, few, many or a class for expanded clones.

>TRBJ2-7|TRBD1|TRBV15|many
CATSGVGQGVNEQYF
TGTGCCACCAGCGGCGTGGGACAGGGGGTCAACGAGCAGTACTTC
>TRBJ2-3|TRBD2|TRBV20-1|-
CSARTAGGADTQYF
TGCAGTGCTAGGACAGCGGGAGGTGCAGATACGCAGTATTTT
>TRBJ2-7|-|TRBV29-1|many
CSVGSGYAYEQYF
TGCAGCGTTGGGAGCGGATACGCCTACGAGCAGTACTTC
>TRBJ2-7|-|TRBV7-6|few
CASSPRDTSYEQYF
TGTGCCAGCAGCCCCCGGGACACCTCCTACGAGCAGTACTTC
>TRBJ2-3|TRBD2|TRBV30|-
CASIAGTTDTQYF
TGTGCCTCGATAGCGGGCACCACGGATACGCAGTATTTT
>TRBJ1-1|TRBD1|TRBV29-1|many
CSVAPRQGSQGAFF
TGCAGCGTTGCCCCCCGACAGGGGAGTCAGGGAGCTTTCTTT
>TRBJ1-4|-|TRBV19|-
CASRKLNEKLFF
TGTGCCAGCCGAAAATTAAATGAAAAACTGTTTTTT
>TRBJ1-1|-|TRBV5-1|-
CASSLVRVSAEAFF
TGCGCCAGCAGCTTGGTTCGTGTCTCCGCTGAAGCTTTCTTT
>TRBJ2-7|-|TRBV12-3/TRBV12-4|many
CASSLKGIREQYF
TGTGCCAGCAGTTTAAAGGGAATACGCGAGCAGTACTTC
>TRBJ2-1|-|TRBV10-2|few
CASSDLVGNEQFF
TGCGCCAGCAGTGACTTAGTGGGCAATGAGCAGTTCTTC
>TRBJ2-1|-|TRBV7-2|-
CASRFRGLGNNEQFF
TGTGCCAGCAGGTTCCGGGGGCTAGGGAACAATGAGCAGTTCTTC
>TRBJ1-2|-|TRBV12-3/TRBV12-4|many
CASSQGPGYTF
TGTGCCAGCAGCCAAGGACCGGGCTACACCTTC
>TRBJ2-1|-|TRBV24-1|few
CATSDLKLGNEQFF
TGTGCCACCAGTGATTTGAAGTTGGGTAATGAGCAGTTCTTC
>TRBJ2-2|-|TRBV7-8|-
CASNPGVYDTGELFF
TGTGCCAGCAACCCAGGGGTTTATGATACCGGGGAGCTGTTTTTT
>TRBJ2-2|TRBD2|TRBV14|-
CASSRLAGHTGELFF
TGTGCCAGCAGCCGACTAGCGGGACACACCGGGGAGCTGTTTTTT
>TRBJ2-7|-|TRBV28|-
CASSLSTGPYEQYF
TGTGCCAGCAGTTTATCCACGGGACCTTACGAGCAGTACTTC
>TRBJ1-5|-|TRBV12-3/TRBV12-4|many
CASSLIGNQPQHF
TGTGCCAGCAGTTTGATAGGGAATCAGCCCCAGCATTTT
>TRBJ2-4|TRBD2|TRBV2|many
CASLLAEKGLAKNIQYF
TGTGCCAGCCTACTAGCGGAGAAGGGTCTAGCCAAAAACATTCAGTACTTC
>TRBJ1-5|-|TRBV7-2|-
CASSLAWGAHQPQHF
TGTGCCAGCAGCTTAGCGTGGGGGGCTCATCAGCCCCAGCATTTT
>TRBJ2-7|-|TRBV20-1|-
CSGTAGLSYEQYF
TGCAGCGGGACAGCGGGACTGTCCTACGAGCAGTACTTC
>TRBJ1-5|-|TRBV28|many
CASSASGTRGNQPQHF
TGTGCCAGCAGCGCCTCTGGGACCCGGGGCAATCAGCCCCAGCATTTT
>TRBJ1-3|-|TRBV25-1|few
CASIGTFGNTIYF
TGTGCCAGCATCGGGACATTTGGAAACACCATATATTTT
>TRBJ2-6|TRBD2|TRBV4-1|few
CASSPQGEGTGANVLTF
TGCGCCAGCAGCCCCCAAGGGGAGGGGACTGGGGCCAACGTCCTGACTTTC
>TRBJ1-5|-|TRBV20-1|many
CSASNGTQPQHF
TGCAGTGCTAGTAACGGGACTCAGCCCCAGCATTTT
>TRBJ2-6|-|TRBV28|many
CASSPFGANVLTF
TGTGCCAGCAGCCCTTTTGGGGCCAACGTCCTGACTTTC
>TRBJ1-4|-|TRBV6-6|few
CASSYSRDNHEKLFF
TGTGCCAGCAGCTACTCAAGGGATAATCATGAAAAACTGTTTTTT
>TRBJ2-1|TRBD2|TRBV30|-
CAETTGGEQFF
TGTGCTGAAACCACGGGAGGTGAGCAGTTCTTC
>TRBJ1-5|TRBD1|TRBV29-1|few
CSAQGGENQPQHF
TGCAGCGCTCAGGGGGGAGAGAATCAGCCCCAGCATTTT
>TRBJ2-7|-|TRBV9|-
CASSVGWRPDGEQYF
TGTGCCAGCAGCGTAGGGTGGCGGCCCGATGGGGAGCAGTACTTC
>TRBJ2-2|-|TRBV24-1|-
CATRDDPGELFF
TGTGCCACCCGGGACGACCCCGGGGAGCTGTTTTTT
>TRBJ1-1|-|TRBV11-2|few
CASSRTGKLSPVNTEAFF
TGTGCCAGCAGCCGAACGGGGAAACTGAGCCCAGTGAACACTGAAGCTTTCTTT
>TRBJ2-1|-|TRBV30|-
CAWIDGGISYNEQFF
TGTGCCTGGATAGATGGGGGGATCTCCTACAATGAGCAGTTCTTC
>TRBJ2-6|-|TRBV12-3/TRBV12-4|many
CASSLSAGSGANVLTF
TGTGCCAGCAGTCTGTCTGCTGGATCTGGGGCCAACGTCCTGACTTTC